The clone carrying this T cell receptor beta chain was detected only a few times. Antigen specificity is unknown. These data originate in a study of T cell repertoires in cytomegalovirus infection. Each CDR3 protein gets one entry after TCRdb re-called the reads with MiXCR. Seen here are around 89,000 distinct CDR3 sequences, 25% to 30% observed once, and the top ten hold approximately 75%. Germline loops: CDR1 MNHNY, CDR2 SVGAGI (reference sequence). CDR3 length equals 14 residues. V was clipped by 4 bases and J by 0 bases; unmatched bases: 2. The gene calls are TRBV6-6 and TRBJ2-7; TRBD1 aligns across 8 bases. The origin of this receptor is a human donor in good health (CMV status not recorded). Some clones in this sample may be carry-over from other donors' samples. Sequencing used CD8+ T cells from cultured PBMCs, obtained from culture after CMV antigen stimulation. Written as DNA, the CDR3 is TGTGCCAGCAGTTGGACAGGGACCTCCTACGAGCAGTACTTC. Residues: CASSWTGTSYEQYF.